Below are 21 T cell receptor beta chains sequenced from a single sample in a study of T cell responses to AZD1222 COVID-19 vaccine. Produced via immunoSEQ multiplex PCR; TCRdb's table is partial and in-frame only. Of approximately 85,000 clones in the sample, 80% to 90% were seen once. The sequencing here drew on peripheral blood, taken on day 0 of AZD1222 vaccination. The source of these receptors is an adult in good health.

The rearrangement links TRBV7-8 to TRBJ1-1, with D maybe TRBD1 (5 bases). The germline V gene encodes CDR1 SGHVS and CDR2 FQNEAQ. The CDR3 length is 17 residues. The V end was cut by 3 bases, the J end by 7 bases, with 24 bases between. CDR3 in amino acids: CASSFYPSPAGLNEAFF. CDR3 sequence (DNA): TGTGCCAGCAGCTTTTACCCATCGCCGGCAGGGCTAAATGAAGCTTTCTTT.

This sequence joins TRBV7-9 and TRBJ1-2; D perhaps matches TRBD1 (5 bases). V was clipped by 4 bases and J by 1 base, with 10 bases between them. The CDR3 is 14 residues long. The germline V gene encodes CDR1 SEHNR and CDR2 FQNEAQ (reference sequence). This chain's CDR3 is CASSSRQNNYGYTF. DNA of the CDR3: TGTGCCAGCAGCTCTAGACAGAATAACTATGGCTACACCTTC. Drawing the rest from reference TRBV7-9 and TRBJ1-2, the complete variable domain is DTGVSQNPRHKITKRGQNVTFRCDPISEHNRLYWYRQTLGQGPEFLTYFQNEAQLEKSRLLSDRFSAERPKGSFSTLEIQRTEQGDSAMYLCASSSRQNNYGYTFGSGTRLTVV.

The chain combines TRBV7-8 with TRBJ2-7; D may be TRBD1 (6 bases). This CDR3 has 13 residues. V was clipped by 2 bases and J by 7 bases, with 12 bases between them. Germline loops: CDR1 SGHVS, CDR2 FQNEAQ. CDR3 residues: CASSLNRALEQYF. The CDR3 nucleotides read TGTGCCAGCAGCTTAAACAGGGCCCTAGAGCAGTACTTC.

The rearrangement joins TRBV30 to TRBJ2-3; tentatively, D is TRBD2 (7 bases). CDR1 and CDR2 from the germline V gene are GTSNPN and SVGIG (reference sequence). The CDR3 length is 14 residues. The CDR3 DNA sequence: TGTGCTGCCCTTTGGGGGGGGGCGTGGGATACGCAGTATTTT. It translates to CAALWGGAWDTQYF.

This chain uses TRBV5-1 with TRBJ2-1; D is undetermined. V shed 0 bases and J shed 3 bases, with 19 bases lying between them. Looked up from germline, CDR1 is SGHRS and CDR2 is YFSETQ. This CDR3 is built from 18 residues. The CDR3 bases are TGCGCCAGCAGCTTGGCGTCTGATCTCGGAGTAGTCTACAATGAGCAGTTCTTC. Its translation: CASSLASDLGVVYNEQFF.

This clone was detected only once. The rearrangement uses TRBV18 and TRBJ1-1, with D maybe TRBD1 (5 bases). This CDR3 has 14 residues. From germline, CDR1 is KGHSH and CDR2 LQKENI. V lost 2 bases and J lost 5, with 12 bases in between. The CDR3 coding sequence is TGTGCCAGCTCACCAGATCAGGGTCGGACTGAAGCTTTCTTT. The encoded protein is CASSPDQGRTEAFF. Looking up the rest from reference TRBV18 and TRBJ1-1 gives the full variable domain: NAGVMQNPRHLVRRRGQEARLRCSPMKGHSHVYWYRQLPEEGLKFMVYLQKENIIDESGMPKERFSAEFPKEGPSILRIQQVVRGDSAAYFCASSPDQGRTEAFFGQGTRLTVV.

The chain combines TRBV9 with TRBJ2-2; 7 positions agree with TRBD1. The germline gives CDR1 SGDLS, CDR2 YYNGEE. After removal of 0 bases from V and 6 bases from J, the junction contained 5 bases not matched to a gene. The CDR3 covers 15 residues. The CDR3 region has the DNA TGTGCCAGCAGCGTAGAGGGGGCAACGCCCGGGGAGCTGTTTTTT. It translates to CASSVEGATPGELFF.

The gene calls are TRBV19 and TRBJ1-6; D may be TRBD1 (6 bases). V shed 6 bases and J shed 8 bases, with 20 bases lying between them. The CDR3 consists of 16 residues. CDR1 and CDR2 from the germline V gene are LNHDA and SQIVND (reference sequence). This chain's CDR3 is CASRTLNRETHSPLHF. Here the CDR3 DNA reads TGTGCCAGTAGGACTCTTAACAGGGAGACGCATTCACCCCTCCACTTT.

The chain joins TRBV10-3 to TRBJ2-7, with D possibly being TRBD1 (6 bases). Per germline, CDR1 ENHRY and CDR2 SYGVKD. The CDR3 is 13 amino acids. V gave up 2 bases and J gave up 5 bases, with 10 bases separating them. CDR3 sequence reads: CAISEVKGDEQYF. The CDR3 nucleotides read TGTGCCATCAGTGAGGTAAAGGGGGACGAGCAGTACTTC.

This clone was found once. This sequence joins TRBV29-1 and TRBJ1-1; perhaps TRBD1 as D (5 bases). The V end lost 1 base, the J end lost 6 bases, and 12 bases lay between the germline ends. The germline CDR1 and CDR2 sequences are SQVTM and ANQGSEA. CDR3 length: 13 residues. The CDR3 region is CSVEVRVGSEAFF. The CDR3 DNA reads TGCAGCGTTGAAGTCAGGGTAGGATCTGAAGCTTTCTTT.

The chain recombines TRBV6-6 with TRBJ1-5, with D tentatively TRBD1 (5 bases). Germline values: CDR1 MNHNY, CDR2 SVGAGI (reference sequence). With 5 bases removed from V and 2 bases from J, the gap between germline ends came to 19 bases. The CDR3 loop spans 17 amino acids. CDR3 amino acids: CASSPGVQGFRNQPQHF. In DNA, the CDR3 is TGTGCCAGCAGTCCAGGCGTTCAGGGTTTCCGCAATCAGCCCCAGCATTTT.

The chain employs TRBV15 and TRBJ1-4, with D maybe TRBD1 (5 bases). V gave up 3 bases and J gave up 8 bases, with 13 bases separating them. The V gene's germline CDR1 is LNHNV and CDR2 YYDKDF (reference sequence). This CDR3 comprises 14 residues. The CDR3 nucleotides read TGTGCCACCAGCAGGGCTTCAGGGAGGGAAAAACTGTTTTTT. Protein sequence: CATSRASGREKLFF.

The chain employs TRBV7-9 and TRBJ2-7, with TRBD2 matching 15 bases. CDR1 and CDR2 (germline): SEHNR, FQNEAQ (reference sequence). V was clipped by 5 bases and J by 7 bases; unmatched bases: 15. The CDR3 sequence is 18 residues long. The CDR3 sequence is CASSAGLAGGHPNWEQYF. CDR3 coding DNA: TGTGCCAGCAGCGCGGGACTAGCGGGGGGCCACCCCAACTGGGAGCAGTACTTC.

V is TRBV13 and J is TRBJ2-7; TRBD2 matches at 15 bases. V lost 5 bases, J lost 7 bases, and 18 bases stayed unmatched. This CDR3 is built from 19 residues. Per germline, CDR1 PRHDT and CDR2 FYEKMQ (reference sequence). CDR3: CASSPISAGTSGRLGEQYF. In DNA, the CDR3 is TGTGCCAGCAGCCCCATATCCGCCGGGACTAGCGGGAGGTTAGGAGAGCAGTACTTC.

This clone was observed a few times. This rearrangement joins TRBV6-2 or TRBV6-3 to TRBJ1-5; 8 nucleotides agree with TRBD1. The junction had 10 bases not matched to a gene; V was cut back by 6 bases and J by 6 bases. Germline V gives CDR1 MNHEY, CDR2 SVGEGT. CDR3 length: 15 amino acids. The CDR3 protein is CASSLDRGGGQPQHF. In DNA form, the CDR3 reads TGTGCCAGCAGCCTCGACAGGGGAGGTGGTCAGCCCCAGCATTTT.

The V and J genes are TRBV7-2 and TRBJ2-1; D possibly corresponds to TRBD2 (5 bases). Germline V lookup: CDR1 SGHTA, CDR2 FQGNSA. This CDR3 comprises 17 residues. V lost 0 bases and J lost 0, with 12 bases in between. CDR3 bases: TGTGCCAGCAGCTTAGCGTCGGGCGGAGGCTCCTACAATGAGCAGTTCTTC. Amino acid sequence: CASSLASGGGSYNEQFF.

The rearrangement uses TRBV12-5 and TRBJ2-5; 9 bases are shared with TRBD1. There are 14 residues in the CDR3. Per the germline V gene, CDR1 is LGHNT and CDR2 is FRNRAP. Trimming at V came to 5 bases and at J to 3 bases, leaving 4 bases not matched to a gene. CDR3 amino acids: CASGAGTGKETQYF. CDR3 DNA sequence: TGTGCTAGTGGTGCCGGGACAGGGAAAGAGACCCAGTACTTC.

This rearrangement joins TRBV5-6 to TRBJ2-5, with D possibly being TRBD2 (6 bases). Trimming stripped 2 bases from V and 3 bases from J, with 11 bases between. CDR3 length: 14 residues. Germline V gene data show CDR1 as SGHDT and CDR2 as YYEEEE. The CDR3 DNA is TGTGCCAGCAGCTTCACCGCGGGAAAAGAGACCCAGTACTTC. Protein: CASSFTAGKETQYF.

This chain connects TRBV5-1 to TRBJ2-1; tentatively, D is TRBD2 (6 bases). Germline CDR1 and CDR2: SGHRS and YFSETQ. This CDR3 has 15 residues. The V and J ends lost 5 bases and 2 bases respectively, with 14 bases between them. The CDR3 nucleotides are TGCGCCAGCAGTAACCGGGACTTCACCTACAATGAGCAGTTCTTC. Translated: CASSNRDFTYNEQFF.

The chain uses TRBV11-3 and TRBJ2-7; D is undetermined. Germline CDR1 SGHNT, CDR2 YENEEA. The V end lost 5 bases, the J end lost 3 bases, and 11 bases lay between the germline ends. The CDR3 is 13 residues long. The CDR3 protein is CASSRQQIYEQYF. Here the CDR3 DNA reads TGTGCCAGCAGCCGTCAACAGATCTACGAGCAGTACTTC.

The V gene is TRBV5-1, the J gene TRBJ2-7; the match to TRBD1 covers 7 bases. J was trimmed by 5 bases and V by 4 bases; bases with no gene match: 15. CDR1 is SGHRS, CDR2 YFSETQ, per germline. This CDR3 spans 16 amino acids. The chain's CDR3 is CASSRKEQGSSDEQYF. DNA for the CDR3: TGCGCCAGCAGCAGGAAGGAACAGGGGAGTTCAGACGAGCAGTACTTC.